This T cell receptor beta chain was documented in a study of early T cells in non-severe SARS-CoV-2 infection. Study details: Unsorted whole-blood RNA was sequenced in bulk, leaving chains unpaired.

Overall study results and limits: Matches to VDJdb favored anti-spike CD8 responses and missed private and CD4 specificities.

This CDR3 comprises 15 residues. V lost 4 bases to trimming and J lost 3 bases, with 16 bases between them. Germline V lookup: CDR1 DFQATT, CDR2 SNEGSKA (reference sequence). Individual cDNA molecules received unique molecular identifiers. TCRdb recomputed calls from the 5' RACE reads with MiXCR, one row per CDR3 protein. The repertoire holds some 81,000 distinct CDR3 sequences, about 15% seen once, with about 3% in the top ten. As for this clonotype: Its antigen is unknown.

The V gene is TRBV20-1, the J gene TRBJ2-1; the D gene is possibly TRBD2 (5 bases). This receptor was taken from an adult who was a healthcare worker with PCR-confirmed SARS-CoV-2 infection or an uninfected control (not recorded which). Sequencing used whole blood. The CDR3 coding sequence is TGCAGTGCTATTGGCGAGCGGAAGGACTACAATGAGCAGTTCTTC. Protein product: CSAIGERKDYNEQFF.